This T cell receptor beta chain was found in a study of T cell responses to AZD1222 COVID-19 vaccine (dated by TCRdb to the early 2020s). About the study as a whole: A total of around 240 trial participants underwent TCR sequencing, of whom 200 to 220 had received two doses of AZD1222 and 26 had received two doses of the MenACWY control vaccine. Trial participants were enrolled by age into subgroups of 18-55, 56-69 and 70-plus years, and 148, 28 and 57 TCR-sequenced participants, respectively, were included in these subgroups. Summary of the overall study and its limitations: No day 14 peak-response samples were available, so repertoires were characterized only after the peak T cell response. Epitopes outside the regions mutated in the B.1.351 and B.1.1.7 variants were reportedly recognized by nearly half of the unique spike-specific TCRs. After two AZD1222 doses, both the breadth and the depth of spike-specific TCRs were significantly higher than at day 0 and than in MenACWY recipients. Conclusions about previously exposed vaccinees are limited, since just 6 or 7 AZD1222 recipients were seropositive for SARS-CoV-2 at baseline. In the small 56-69-year group, the increase in depth fell short of significance, most likely because of low power. Participants were mostly white British, with more females than males. The authors suggested clonal diversity may have been underestimated. The vaccine-associated CD4 TCRs covered the entire spike protein, and the dominant responses fell in regions 160-218 and 743-854.

The sample's time point, from its label and the paper: about 28 days (+/-7) after the second vaccine dose. AZD1222 recipients given second doses at about 4 weeks or at about 12 weeks were pooled, since spike-specific TCR depth and breadth were not found to differ between the two schedules. Samples from vaccinated people were obtained from the UK trials COV001 and COV002, which included a single-blind randomized controlled phase 2/3 trial of AZD1222 (ChAdOx1 nCoV-19) in healthy adults. For TCRbeta chain sequencing, PBMC samples were collected from trial participants at day 0 and at day 28 after the second dose. The CDR3 regions of human TCRbeta chains were analyzed by immunosequencing. The paper's processing steps were these. Repertoire TCRs were checked for matches against a reference library of SARS-CoV-2-specific TCRs that had been generated using the MIRA antigen-specificity platform. Breadth was defined as the fraction of unique TCRs that were SARS-CoV-2-associated. Depth was defined as the fraction of total T cells that were SARS-CoV-2-associated. Using the MIRA data, each spike-specific TCR was mapped to the spike region that the TCR reacts to and placed in a CD4 or CD8 class. Log10-transformed breadth and depth values were compared by one-way ANOVA with Sidak's multiple comparisons tests. TCRdb provides this immuneACCESS table in a form limited to in-frame rearrangements. Some clones are lacking; in checked studies, under half of them reflect an unresolved V gene, and why the rest are absent is not known. V, J and clone size reflect that table, while D and trimming were determined from the DNA. This sample holds 80,000 to 100,000 clones; 70% to 90% were observed only once. The ten most abundant clones make up about 12% of the sample.

About this clone itself: Its recognized antigen is unknown. Per-nucleotide qualities are absent, and no much larger clonotype sits a single base away.

Measured from the cysteine to the phenylalanine, the CDR3 is 14 residues long. Only the CDR3 DNA stays, 42 bases, in frame from base 1. Here V drops 6 bases and J drops 5 bases, and the junction holds 7 bases not matched to any gene. Per the germline V gene, ENHRY is the CDR1 and SYGVKD is the CDR2. Sequenced material: peripheral blood, taken 28 days after the second AZD1222 dose. The TCR comes from an adult who received the AZD1222 COVID-19 vaccine. The rearranged chain carries TRBV10-3 and TRBJ1-1, with 9 junctional bases fitting TRBD1. The DNA sequence follows: TGTGCCATCAGATCCGGGACAGGGTCTACTGAAGCTTTCTTT. Protein translation: CAIRSGTGSTEAFF.